This TCR beta chain was captured by sequencing in a study of control samples from healthy donors and cancer patients. This table comes from immunoSEQ multiplex PCR, and its TCRdb copy is limited to in-frame clones, with some not included. The data contain approximately 180,000 clones, 94% of them singletons. The CDR3 contains 15 residues. The V end was cut by 7 bases, the J end by 7 bases, with 19 bases between. Germline values: CDR1 SEHNR, CDR2 FQNEAQ (reference sequence). The receptor was derived from a woman aged 18-29 years in good health. The chain combines TRBV7-9 with TRBJ2-2; D not certain. The sample consisted of blood. CDR3 coding DNA: TGTGCCAGCACCCTACCCGCCGACTCATTCGGGGAGCTGTTTTTT. This encodes CASTLPADSFGELFF.